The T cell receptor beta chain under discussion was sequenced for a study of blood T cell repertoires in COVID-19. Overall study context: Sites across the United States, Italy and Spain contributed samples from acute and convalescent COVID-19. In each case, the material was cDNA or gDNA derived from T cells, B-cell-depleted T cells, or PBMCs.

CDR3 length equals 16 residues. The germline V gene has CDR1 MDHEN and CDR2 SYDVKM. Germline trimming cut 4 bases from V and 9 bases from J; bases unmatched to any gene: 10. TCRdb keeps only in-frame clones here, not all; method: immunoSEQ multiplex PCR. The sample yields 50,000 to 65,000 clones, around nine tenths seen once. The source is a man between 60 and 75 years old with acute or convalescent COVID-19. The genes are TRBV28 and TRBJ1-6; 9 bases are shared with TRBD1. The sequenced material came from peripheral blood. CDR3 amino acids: CASSSGQGVPSSPLHF. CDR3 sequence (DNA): TGTGCCAGCAGTTCGGGACAGGGAGTTCCTTCTTCACCCCTCCACTTT.